Presented here are 21 T cell receptor beta chains from one specimen sequenced in a study of TIL therapy for anti-PD-1-resistant metastatic lung cancer. Stated time point: pre-treatment sample, taken before nivolumab and TIL therapy. The libraries were made with immunoSEQ v3. Produced via immunoSEQ multiplex PCR; TCRdb's table is partial and in-frame only. This sample has about 44,000 clones, with roughly 78% found just once. The sequenced sample was blood, obtained at baseline. The source of these receptors is a man aged 65 to 79 with non-small cell lung cancer.

The chain uses TRBV11-2 and TRBJ2-1, with 8 bases fitting TRBD2. Per germline, CDR1 SGHAT and CDR2 FQNNGV. V lost 5 bases, J lost 4 bases, and 10 bases stayed unmatched. The CDR3 length is 16 residues. The CDR3 reads CASSRRLLAEYNEQFF. The CDR3 DNA is TGTGCCAGCAGCCGCAGGCTACTAGCGGAGTACAATGAGCAGTTCTTC.

The chain combines TRBV9 with TRBJ1-2; D is ambiguous. Looked up from germline, CDR1 is SGDLS and CDR2 is YYNGEE. CDR3 size: 15 residues. The V gene lost 4 bases and the J gene lost 8 bases, with 21 bases spanning the gap. In nucleotides, the CDR3 is TGTGCCAGCAGCCGGGAGACATCTGGAAGGGAGGGCTACACCTTC. Its protein product is CASSRETSGREGYTF.

The V and J genes are TRBV5-8 and TRBJ1-2; D may be TRBD1 (5 bases). The CDR3 contains 12 residues. The germline CDR1 and CDR2 sequences are SGHTS and YDEGEE. V was shortened by 4 bases and J by 8 bases, with 12 bases between the two germline ends. CDR3 residues: CASSAGQIGYTF. The CDR3 nucleotides are TGTGCCAGCAGCGCTGGACAAATCGGCTACACCTTC.

The V gene is TRBV7-8, the J gene TRBJ2-5; D is perhaps TRBD1 (5 bases). Trimming shortened V by 5 bases and J by 4 bases, and 17 bases separated the two germline ends. The CDR3 covers 15 residues. Germline CDR1 is SGHVS and CDR2 is FQNEAQ. This CDR3 is CASSPSGKRGETQYF. The DNA of the CDR3 is TGTGCCAGCAGCCCTTCAGGGAAAAGGGGAGAGACCCAGTACTTC.

The chain combines TRBV19 with TRBJ2-7; 7 bases are shared with TRBD2. Germline values: CDR1 LNHDA, CDR2 SQIVND (reference sequence). Losses at the gene ends were 1 base for V and 2 bases for J; bases not matched to a gene: 2. This CDR3 contains 14 residues. The chain's CDR3 is CASSIGEGTYEQYF. As DNA, the CDR3 is TGTGCCAGTAGTATAGGGGAGGGAACCTACGAGCAGTACTTC.

This rearrangement joins TRBV10-3 to TRBJ1-4; D is ambiguous. This CDR3 is 13 amino acids long. The germline V and J ends were trimmed by 0 bases and 8 bases, with 7 bases remaining between them. Looked up from germline, CDR1 is ENHRY and CDR2 is SYGVKD. The CDR3 sequence: CAISESGGEKLFF. CDR3 coding DNA: TGTGCCATCAGTGAGTCCGGCGGAGAAAAACTGTTTTTT.

The rearrangement links TRBV5-1 to TRBJ1-2, with TRBD1 identical over 8 bases. CDR1 and CDR2 (germline): SGHRS, YFSETQ. The trim removed 5 bases at V and 3 bases at J, leaving 6 bases unmatched. The CDR3 is 14 amino acids. CDR3 residues: CASRITTGDYGYTF. The DNA for the CDR3 is TGCGCCAGCAGGATTACGACAGGGGACTATGGCTACACCTTC.

This chain links TRBV25-1 with TRBJ2-7; 7 bases line up with TRBD1. This CDR3 spans 13 amino acids. The germline CDR1 and CDR2 sequences are MGHDK and SYGVNS. V gave up 6 bases and J gave up 1 base; unmatched junction bases: 3. In DNA form, the CDR3 reads TGTGCCAGCAGAACGGGACAGTCCTACGAGCAGTACTTC. Translation: CASRTGQSYEQYF.

This chain connects TRBV7-9 to TRBJ2-1; D gene unclear. The germline CDR1 and CDR2 sequences are SEHNR and FQNEAQ (reference sequence). This CDR3 contains 14 residues. V lost 6 bases and J 3 bases, leaving 12 bases between the germline ends. This chain's CDR3 is CASSLSLNYNEQFF. Here the CDR3 DNA reads TGTGCCAGCAGTCTGTCACTCAACTACAATGAGCAGTTCTTC.

The CDR3 loop reads CASSRSGLAGDGEQYF. The CDR3 DNA sequence: TGTGCCAGCAGCCGTTCCGGACTAGCGGGAGATGGGGAGCAGTACTTC. This chain uses TRBV7-2 with TRBJ2-7; 13 nucleotides align to TRBD2. The CDR3 covers 16 residues. Germline lookup yields CDR1 SGHTA and CDR2 FQGNSA. Trimming removed 5 bases from V and 7 bases from J; junction bases left unmatched: 11. Variable domain in full (rest from reference TRBV7-2 and TRBJ2-7): GAGVSQSPSNKVTEKGKDVELRCDPISGHTALYWYRQSLGQGLEFLIYFQGNSAPDKSGLPSDRFSAERTGGSVSTLTIQRTQQEDSAVYLCASSRSGLAGDGEQYFGPGTRLTVT.

The V gene is TRBV4-1, the J gene TRBJ2-1; 7 nucleotides align to TRBD2. The CDR3 consists of 12 residues. Germline V gene sequence: CDR1 MGHRA, CDR2 YSYEKL. V was pared by 6 bases and J by 9 bases, with 5 bases of the junction left unmatched. The CDR3 nucleotides read TGCGCCAGCAGTGGGAGGGCCATTGAGCAGTTCTTC. It translates to CASSGRAIEQFF.

The chain uses TRBV7-3 and TRBJ2-7, with TRBD2 matching over 11 bases. In germline, CDR1 is SGHTA, CDR2 FQGTGA. CDR3 length equals 18 residues. The ends lost 1 base at V and 3 bases at J; junction bases unmatched: 11. The CDR3 region has the DNA TGTGCCAGCAGCTTAAGCCAAGGGCCGGGACTAGCGGTCTACGAGCAGTACTTC. Its translation is CASSLSQGPGLAVYEQYF.

This clone has just one count. The chain employs TRBV20-1 and TRBJ2-7; either TRBD1 or TRBD2 may fit D (5 bases each). The V gene lost 5 bases and the J gene lost 7 bases, with 12 bases spanning the gap. This CDR3 contains 11 residues. Germline V CDR1 and CDR2: DFQATT, SNEGSKA (reference sequence). This CDR3 reads CSASVGTEQYF. The CDR3 DNA follows: TGCAGTGCTTCGGTGGGGACGGAGCAGTACTTC.

In this sample, this clone turned up a few times. The chain carries TRBV7-2 and TRBJ1-5; 9 nucleotides agree with TRBD1. CDR1 is SGHTA and CDR2 is FQGNSA in the germline V gene. Trimming took 3 bases from V and 3 from J; bases not matched to a gene: 6. This CDR3 comprises 16 residues. In DNA form, the CDR3 reads TGTGCCAGCAGCTTTACCGGGACAGGGATCAATCAGCCCCAGCATTTT. The encoded protein is CASSFTGTGINQPQHF.

The V call is TRBV27, the J call TRBJ2-3; the D gene is possibly TRBD2 (6 bases). Trimming removed 2 bases at V and 0 bases at J, with 24 bases between. The CDR3 spans 20 residues. Germline loops: CDR1 MNHEY, CDR2 SMNVEV (reference sequence). CDR3 in amino acids: CASSLSWFGRGELSTDTQYF. Written as DNA, the CDR3 is TGTGCCAGCAGTTTAAGTTGGTTCGGGAGAGGGGAACTAAGCACAGATACGCAGTATTTT.

This chain connects TRBV7-9 to TRBJ2-7, with D perhaps assigned TRBD1 or TRBD2 (5 bases each). Trimming pared 5 bases from V and 5 bases from J, leaving 16 bases between. Germline CDR1 is SEHNR and CDR2 is FQNEAQ (reference sequence). This CDR3 comprises 14 residues. CDR3 amino acids: CASSKTGQAHEQYF. The CDR3 DNA reads as TGTGCCAGCAGCAAAACGGGGCAGGCCCACGAGCAGTACTTC.

The rearrangement joins TRBV27 to TRBJ2-7, with D unresolved. CDR3 length: 15 residues. Germline CDR1 reads MNHEY; CDR2 reads SMNVEV (reference sequence). V was trimmed by 0 bases and J by 6 bases, leaving 15 bases between them. The chain's CDR3 is CASSLSIIPPAEQYF. DNA for the CDR3: TGTGCCAGCAGTTTATCGATTATTCCCCCCGCCGAGCAGTACTTC.

J is TRBJ1-6 and V is TRBV30; 8 positions agree with TRBD1. Germline CDR1 and CDR2: GTSNPN and SVGIG (reference sequence). CDR3 length equals 14 residues. With V trimmed by 6 bases and J by 7 bases, 8 bases remained unmatched. The CDR3, as DNA: TGTGCCTGCCCCCCCGGACAGGGAAATTCACCCCTCCACTTT. Residues: CACPPGQGNSPLHF.

The chain combines TRBV28 with TRBJ2-3; TRBD1 aligns across 7 bases. Germline trimming cut 5 bases from V and 2 bases from J; bases unmatched to any gene: 10. Per germline, CDR1 MDHEN and CDR2 SYDVKM. This CDR3 has 16 amino acids. CDR3 protein: CASSLSPGQITDTQYF. The CDR3 region has the DNA TGTGCCAGCAGTCTTAGCCCGGGACAGATCACAGATACGCAGTATTTT.

The genes are TRBV18 and TRBJ1-4, with D possibly being TRBD1 (5 bases). This CDR3 region has 13 residues. Germline loops: CDR1 KGHSH, CDR2 LQKENI. V lost 3 bases to trimming and J lost 7 bases, with 9 bases between them. CDR3 DNA: TGTGCCAGCTCACCCGGGACCCTTGAAAAACTGTTTTTT. Translating it yields CASSPGTLEKLFF.

The chain employs TRBV27 and TRBJ2-7; D gene ambiguous. CDR1 and CDR2 (germline): MNHEY, SMNVEV (reference sequence). The CDR3 is 13 residues long. V was pared by 9 bases and J by 7 bases, with 19 bases between. CDR3 protein: CASRPPVGREQYF. The CDR3 DNA is TGTGCCAGTCGGCCGCCGGTCGGTCGGGAGCAGTACTTC.